This entry lists 2 T cell receptor beta chains sequenced from one sample in a study of yellow fever vaccine responses in identical twins. TCRdb called the RT-PCR reads again in MiXCR, with one record for every CDR3 protein. Counted here are about 23,000 distinct CDR3 sequences, roughly 73% occurring once; the ten biggest clones make up about 5%. The sample was T cells from blood (PBMCs), unsorted or a sorted subset (not recorded which), taken before or after yellow fever vaccination (not recorded which). The receptor set was obtained from a woman younger than 35 who received the yellow fever vaccine.

This clonotype turned up a few times. The CDR3, as DNA: TGCAGCGTTGCTCGGGACAGGGTGGACTATGGCTACACCTTC. Amino acid sequence: CSVARDRVDYGYTF. This chain links TRBV29-1 with TRBJ1-2; 9 bases match TRBD1. The CDR3 covers 14 residues. Germline assignment: CDR1 SQVTM and CDR2 ANQGSEA. V was pared by 4 bases and J by 3 bases, with 6 bases of the junction left unmatched.

The chain uses TRBV3-1 and TRBJ2-7; TRBD1 is a possible D gene (6 bases). Deletions cut 1 base from V and 1 base from J, with 11 bases between. The length of the CDR3 is 15 residues. Germline assignment: CDR1 LGHDT and CDR2 YNNKEL (reference sequence). CDR3 sequence reads: CASSQVPGTSYEQYF. For the CDR3, the DNA is TGTGCCAGCAGCCAAGTTCCAGGGACATCCTACGAGCAGTACTTC.